This entry lists 19 T cell receptor beta chains sequenced from one sample in a study of regulatory T cells in long-lasting Graves disease. Sample time point: persistent/refractory GD, antithyroid drugs over 5 years with positive TRAb. Extracted PBMC RNA gave rise to the TCR library. Investigators prepared the TCR beta libraries by applying iRepertoire HTBI primers and Arm-PCR of CDR3 regions. Each CDR3 protein is one row after TCRdb ran MiXCR on the multiplex PCR reads. The sample includes approximately 400,000 distinct CDR3 sequences, 20% to 25% of them seen just once. The material sequenced was peripheral blood mononuclear cells (PBMCs), taken when the disease was refractory, from a patient treated with antithyroid drugs. The receptors stem from a woman between 40 and 50 years old with Graves disease.

There are many counts of this clonotype. The gene calls are TRBV28 and TRBJ1-5; D is undetermined. The CDR3 loop spans 17 amino acids. Trimming removed 6 bases at V and 0 bases at J, with 18 bases between. The germline V gene encodes CDR1 MDHEN and CDR2 SYDVKM. CDR3 nucleotides: TGTGCCAGCAGAGACCGCCGTCGGAAAGATAGCAATCAGCCCCAGCATTTT. Amino acids: CASRDRRRKDSNQPQHF.

This clonotype was detected ten times or more. This chain links TRBV12-3 or TRBV12-4 with TRBJ2-7; 13 positions agree with TRBD2. There are 14 residues in the CDR3. The V and J ends lost 6 bases and 6 bases, in that order; junction bases with no gene match: 5. CDR3 residues: CASRILAGGGEQYF. The CDR3 region has the DNA TGTGCCAGCAGGATACTAGCGGGAGGGGGCGAGCAGTACTTC.

This clonotype has just a few counts. The gene calls are TRBV2 and TRBJ2-7; TRBD1 aligns across 9 bases. CDR3 length equals 15 residues. V was clipped by 5 bases and J by 1 base; unmatched bases: 6. Germline V CDR1 and CDR2: SNHLY, FYNNEI. The CDR3 DNA follows: TGTGCCAGCAGTCCCGGGACAGGGACTTCCTACGAGCAGTACTTC. Residues: CASSPGTGTSYEQYF.

This chain links TRBV4-1 with TRBJ2-5; weak D call: TRBD1 (6 bases). The DNA end lines up better with TRBJ2-1; the J call may be wrong. The CDR3 sequence is 13 residues long. Germline V lookup: CDR1 MGHRA, CDR2 YSYEKL. CDR3 region: CASSYRGTGPQFF. In nucleotides, the CDR3 is TGCGCCAGCAGCTACAGAGGCACAGGGCCTCAGTTCTTC.

This clonotype was detected a few times. The chain combines TRBV18 with TRBJ2-7; D call uncertain. The germline V gene encodes CDR1 KGHSH and CDR2 LQKENI. V dropped 3 bases and J dropped 3 bases, with 12 bases sitting between them. The CDR3 is 14 amino acids. CDR3 sequence (DNA): TGTGCCAGCTCACCGATCGGCAGTCACTACGAGCAGTACTTC. Translated: CASSPIGSHYEQYF.

Only a few counts were recorded for this clonotype. This sequence joins TRBV3-1 and TRBJ1-1, with D perhaps matching TRBD1 (6 bases). This CDR3 has 14 residues. The V and J ends lost 0 bases and 7 bases respectively, with 12 bases between them. In germline, CDR1 is LGHDT, CDR2 YNNKEL (reference sequence). CDR3 loop: CASSQDVGQNEAFF. CDR3 nucleotide sequence: TGTGCCAGCAGCCAAGATGTAGGACAGAATGAAGCTTTCTTT.

The rearrangement joins TRBV20-1 to TRBJ1-1; D uncertain. There are 15 residues in the CDR3. Germline loops: CDR1 DFQATT, CDR2 SNEGSKA (reference sequence). Trimming removed 1 base from V and 1 base from J, with 13 bases in between. The CDR3 nucleotides are TGCAGTGCTAGAGCGTCGGGCAGGAAGAACACTGAAGCTTTCTTT. Its translation is CSARASGRKNTEAFF.

This clonotype appeared many times. The rearrangement joins TRBV28 to TRBJ1-2; D not resolved. Germline-derived CDR1 and CDR2 are MDHEN and SYDVKM. The CDR3 is made up of 12 amino acids. V shed 6 bases and J shed 4 bases, with 9 bases lying between them. CDR3 residues: CASRNPLYGYTF. The CDR3 bases are TGTGCCAGCAGGAATCCTCTCTATGGCTACACCTTC.

V and J are TRBV20-1 and TRBJ2-7, with D maybe TRBD2 (5 bases). The V end lost 4 bases, the J end lost 6 bases, and 13 bases lay between the germline ends. The CDR3 is 12 residues long. Per the germline V gene, CDR1 is DFQATT and CDR2 is SNEGSKA (reference sequence). The CDR3 DNA sequence: TGCAGTGCTACCGGGATTGTCTCCGAGCAGTACTTC. This codes for CSATGIVSEQYF.

In its sample, this clonotype was seen many times. The chain is built from TRBV12-3 or TRBV12-4 and TRBJ1-2, with D possibly matching TRBD1 (5 bases). CDR3 length: 15 amino acids. Trimming stripped 1 base from V and 4 bases from J, with 13 bases between. CDR3 DNA: TGTGCCAGCAGTTTAGAGGCAGGGATCGGCTATGGCTACACCTTC. The encoded protein is CASSLEAGIGYGYTF.

The rearrangement uses TRBV20-1 and TRBJ1-2, with a weak D call TRBD1 (6 bases). CDR3 size: 13 residues. The germline gives CDR1 DFQATT, CDR2 SNEGSKA (reference sequence). With 7 bases removed from V and 4 bases from J, the gap between germline ends came to 16 bases. The CDR3 reads CSVRSMDSYGYTF. The CDR3 bases are TGCAGTGTTCGTTCGATGGACAGCTATGGCTACACCTTC.

This clonotype was counted at least ten times. V is TRBV11-2 and J is TRBJ1-5, with D tentatively TRBD1 (6 bases). The CDR3 consists of 16 residues. Trimming took 0 bases from V and 3 from J, leaving 12 bases between them. Germline V CDR1 and CDR2: SGHAT, FQNNGV. CDR3 residues: CASSLDNAGVNQPQHF. CDR3 in DNA: TGTGCCAGCAGCTTAGATAACGCAGGGGTCAATCAGCCCCAGCATTTT.

The chain joins TRBV6-5 to TRBJ2-1; D unresolved. The CDR3 runs 13 residues. Per the germline V gene, CDR1 is MNHEY and CDR2 is SVGAGI. V lost 4 bases, J lost 4 bases, and 8 bases lay in between. Here the CDR3 reads CASSFRLYNEQFF. The CDR3 bases are TGTGCCAGCAGTTTCCGACTGTACAATGAGCAGTTCTTC.

The genes are TRBV5-6 and TRBJ2-7; 8 nucleotides align to TRBD2. V shed 2 bases and J 7 bases; nucleotides not matched to a gene: 11. The germline CDR1 and CDR2 sequences are SGHDT and YYEEEE. The CDR3 contains 15 residues. The chain's CDR3 is CASSLRTSYPWEQYF. The DNA of the CDR3 is TGTGCCAGCAGCTTAAGGACTAGCTACCCCTGGGAGCAGTACTTC.

The genes are TRBV14 and TRBJ2-5, with a possible D match to TRBD2 (7 bases). CDR3 length: 15 amino acids. Trimming took 8 bases from V and 1 from J, leaving 17 bases between them. Germline V gene sequence: CDR1 SGHDN, CDR2 FVKESK. DNA for the CDR3: TGTGCCAGCCCCCGGGGGGCGCAAATCCAAGAGACCCAGTACTTC. It encodes CASPRGAQIQETQYF.

Only a few counts were recorded for this clonotype. J is TRBJ1-6 and V is TRBV27; 7 bases align to TRBD1. The CDR3 sequence is 18 residues long. Germline CDR1 and CDR2: MNHEY and SMNVEV (reference sequence). Germline trimming cut 8 bases from V and 0 bases from J; bases unmatched to any gene: 13. DNA for the CDR3: TGTGCCAGCTCCTACAGGGGTCGTATCAGCTCCTATAATTCACCCCTCCACTTT. Translated: CASSYRGRISSYNSPLHF.

This clonotype came up many times. The chain uses TRBV2 and TRBJ2-5; D is undetermined. The CDR3 spans 12 residues. Trimming took 9 bases from V and 7 from J, leaving 15 bases between them. CDR1 SNHLY and CDR2 FYNNEI come from the germline V gene. CDR3 loop: CASPNPVGTQYF. DNA of the CDR3: TGTGCCAGTCCTAACCCGGTGGGGACCCAGTACTTC.

The chain carries TRBV3-1 and TRBJ1-6; D is uncertain. The V and J ends lost 1 base and 9 bases respectively, with 4 bases between them. Germline V gene data show CDR1 as LGHDT and CDR2 as YNNKEL (reference sequence). The CDR3 loop spans 12 amino acids. The CDR3 DNA reads TGTGCCAGCAGCCAAGGACTTTCACCCCTCCACTTT. This gives the protein CASSQGLSPLHF.

Ten or more counts support this clonotype. This chain links TRBV11-2 with TRBJ2-6, with D possibly being TRBD1 (5 bases). V was pared by 3 bases and J by 0 bases, with 18 bases between. The CDR3 is 19 residues long. The germline V gene has CDR1 SGHAT and CDR2 FQNNGV. CDR3 in amino acids: CASSFYPRANNSGANVLTF. CDR3 DNA sequence: TGTGCCAGCAGCTTCTATCCCAGGGCTAATAACTCTGGGGCCAACGTCCTGACTTTC. Supplemented by reference TRBV11-2 and TRBJ2-6, the full variable domain reads EAGVAQSPRYKIIEKRQSVAFWCNPISGHATLYWYQQILGQGPKLLIQFQNNGVVDDSQLPKDRFSAERLKGVDSTLKIQPAKLEDSAVYLCASSFYPRANNSGANVLTFGAGSRLTVL.